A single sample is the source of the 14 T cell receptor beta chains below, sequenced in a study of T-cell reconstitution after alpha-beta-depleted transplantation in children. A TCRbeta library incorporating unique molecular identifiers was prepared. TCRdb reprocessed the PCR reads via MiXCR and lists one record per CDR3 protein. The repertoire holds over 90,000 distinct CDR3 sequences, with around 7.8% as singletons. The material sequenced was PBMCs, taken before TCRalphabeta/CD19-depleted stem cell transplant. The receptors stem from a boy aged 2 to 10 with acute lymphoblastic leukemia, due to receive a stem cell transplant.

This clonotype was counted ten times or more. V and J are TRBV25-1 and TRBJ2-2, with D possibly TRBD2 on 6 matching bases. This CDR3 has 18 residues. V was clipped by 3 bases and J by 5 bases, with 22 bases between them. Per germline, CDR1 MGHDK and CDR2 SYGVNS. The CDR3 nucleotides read TGTGCCAGCAGTGACCTATCAGCCCCAGCGGCGGGGACCGGGGAGCTGTTTTTT. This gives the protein CASSDLSAPAAGTGELFF.

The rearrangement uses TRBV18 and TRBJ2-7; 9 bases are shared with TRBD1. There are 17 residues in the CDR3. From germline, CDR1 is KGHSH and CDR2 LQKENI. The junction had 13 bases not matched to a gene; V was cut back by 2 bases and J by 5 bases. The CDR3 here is CASSPVRSQGAANEQYF. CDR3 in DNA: TGTGCCAGCTCACCAGTGCGTTCACAGGGGGCGGCGAACGAGCAGTACTTC.

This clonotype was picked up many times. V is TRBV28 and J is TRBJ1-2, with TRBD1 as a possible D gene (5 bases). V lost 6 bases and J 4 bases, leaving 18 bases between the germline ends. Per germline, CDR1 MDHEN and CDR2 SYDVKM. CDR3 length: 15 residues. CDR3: CASSQGQAPSYGYTF. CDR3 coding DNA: TGTGCCAGCAGCCAAGGACAAGCGCCTTCCTATGGCTACACCTTC.

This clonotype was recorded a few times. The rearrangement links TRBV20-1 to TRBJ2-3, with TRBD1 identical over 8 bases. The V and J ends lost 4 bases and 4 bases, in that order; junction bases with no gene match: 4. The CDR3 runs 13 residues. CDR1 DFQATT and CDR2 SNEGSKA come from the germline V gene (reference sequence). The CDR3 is CSATDRAPDTQYF. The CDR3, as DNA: TGCAGTGCTACGGACAGGGCCCCAGATACGCAGTATTTT.

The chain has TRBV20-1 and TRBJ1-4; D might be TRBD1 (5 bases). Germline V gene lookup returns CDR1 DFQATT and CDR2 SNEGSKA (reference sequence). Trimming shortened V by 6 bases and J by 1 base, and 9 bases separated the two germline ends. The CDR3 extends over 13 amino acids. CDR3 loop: CSASGQTNEKLFF. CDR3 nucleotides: TGCAGTGCGTCAGGGCAAACTAATGAAAAACTGTTTTTT.

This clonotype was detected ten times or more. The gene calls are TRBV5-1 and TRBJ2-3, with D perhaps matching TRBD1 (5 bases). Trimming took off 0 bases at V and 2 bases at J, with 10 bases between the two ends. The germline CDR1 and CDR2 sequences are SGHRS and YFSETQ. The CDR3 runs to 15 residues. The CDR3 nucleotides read TGCGCCAGCAGCTTGGCAGGGTACAACACAGATACGCAGTATTTT. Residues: CASSLAGYNTDTQYF.

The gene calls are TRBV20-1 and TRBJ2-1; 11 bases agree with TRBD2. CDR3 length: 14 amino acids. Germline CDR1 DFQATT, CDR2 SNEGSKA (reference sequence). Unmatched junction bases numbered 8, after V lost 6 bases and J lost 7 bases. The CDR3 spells CSAQTGTSGNEQFF. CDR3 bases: TGCAGTGCCCAGACCGGGACTAGCGGAAATGAGCAGTTCTTC.

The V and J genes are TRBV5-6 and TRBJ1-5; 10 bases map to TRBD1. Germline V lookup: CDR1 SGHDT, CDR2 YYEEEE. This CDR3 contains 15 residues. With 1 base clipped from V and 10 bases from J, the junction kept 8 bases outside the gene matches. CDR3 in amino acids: CASSLWDRGPDPQHF. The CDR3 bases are TGTGCCAGCAGCTTGTGGGACAGGGGCCCTGATCCCCAGCATTTT.

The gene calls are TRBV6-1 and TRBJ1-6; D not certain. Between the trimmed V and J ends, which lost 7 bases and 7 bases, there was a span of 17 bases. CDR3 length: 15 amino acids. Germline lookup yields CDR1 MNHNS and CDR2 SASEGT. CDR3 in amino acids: CASIRGGNRNSPLHF. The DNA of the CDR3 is TGTGCCAGCATCCGAGGAGGCAATAGGAATTCACCCCTCCACTTT.

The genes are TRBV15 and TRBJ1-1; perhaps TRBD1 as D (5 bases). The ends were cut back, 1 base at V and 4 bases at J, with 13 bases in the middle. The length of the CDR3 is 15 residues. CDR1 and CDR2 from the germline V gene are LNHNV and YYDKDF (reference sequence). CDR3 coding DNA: TGTGCCACCAGCAGAGTCAGGGAAGGGTCCACTGAAGCTTTCTTT. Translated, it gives CATSRVREGSTEAFF.

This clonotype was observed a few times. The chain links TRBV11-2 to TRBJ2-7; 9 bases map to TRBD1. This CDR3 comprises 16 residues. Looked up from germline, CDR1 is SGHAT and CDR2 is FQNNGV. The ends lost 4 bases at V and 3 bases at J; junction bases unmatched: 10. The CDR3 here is CASSSWTGDSIYEQYF. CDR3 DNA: TGTGCCAGCAGCTCCTGGACAGGGGACAGCATCTACGAGCAGTACTTC.

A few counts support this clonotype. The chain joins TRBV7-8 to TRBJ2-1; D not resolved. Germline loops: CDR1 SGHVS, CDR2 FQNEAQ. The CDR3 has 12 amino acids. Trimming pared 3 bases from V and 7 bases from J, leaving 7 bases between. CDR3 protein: CASSFLVNEQFF. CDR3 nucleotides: TGTGCCAGCAGCTTCTTAGTAAATGAGCAGTTCTTC.

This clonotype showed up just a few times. Here the CDR3 reads CASSPLVGQPQHF. CDR3 bases: TGTGCCAGTAGTCCACTGGTGGGTCAGCCCCAGCATTTT. The rearrangement links TRBV19 to TRBJ1-5; the D is unclear. The CDR3 is 13 residues long. The germline gives CDR1 LNHDA, CDR2 SQIVND (reference sequence). V was pared by 5 bases and J by 6 bases, with 11 bases between. The full variable domain, completed using reference TRBV19 and TRBJ1-5, is DGGITQSPKYLFRKEGQNVTLSCEQNLNHDAMYWYRQDPGQGLRLIYYSQIVNDFQKGDIAEGYSVSREKKESFPLTVTSAQKNPTAFYLCASSPLVGQPQHFGDGTRLSIL.

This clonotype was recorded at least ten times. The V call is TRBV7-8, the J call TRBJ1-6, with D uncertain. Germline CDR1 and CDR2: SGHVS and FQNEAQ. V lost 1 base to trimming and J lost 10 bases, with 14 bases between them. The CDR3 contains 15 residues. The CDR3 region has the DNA TGTGCCAGCAGCTTAGGAGGTCGAGGAGGCTCACCCCTCCACTTT. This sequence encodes CASSLGGRGGSPLHF.